This T cell receptor beta chain derives from a study of blood T cell repertoires in COVID-19. Study overall: Sites in the United States, Italy and Spain provided acute and convalescent COVID-19 samples.

In the original processing: How many nucleated cells were present was estimated from reference gene primer amplification. Here immunoSEQ multiplex PCR was the method, and the copy in TCRdb shows in-frame clones only, minus some. From that table come the V and J calls and clone size; the DNA was used to work out D and trimming. The sample has approximately 100,000 clones; approximately 83% are singletons. The sequence was collected from a man between 60 and 75 years old with acute or convalescent COVID-19. Sample: peripheral blood.

DNA of the CDR3: TGTGCCAGCAGCCCCGGGACTAGCGGGGTGAACACCGGGGAGCTGTTTTTT. It yields the protein CASSPGTSGVNTGELFF. J is TRBJ2-2 and V is TRBV7-8; the match to TRBD2 covers 13 bases. CDR1 and CDR2 from the germline V gene are SGHVS and FQNEAQ. There are 17 residues in the CDR3. The junction had 4 bases not matched to a gene; V was cut back by 5 bases and J by 1 base.